The 15 T cell receptor beta chains listed next were all sequenced from one sample in a study of cytomegalovirus exposure and HLA in healthy donors. The PCR contained 60 Vbeta and 13 Jbeta primers. The table came from immunoSEQ multiplex PCR; TCRdb's copy has only in-frame clones and leaves some out. The sample has over 100,000 clones; approximately 64% are singletons. Sequenced material: PBMCs. Source of these receptors: a human donor in good health.

CDR3 sequence: CASSSRQGRYNEQFF. The CDR3 region has the DNA TGTGCCAGCAGCTCCCGACAGGGACGGTACAATGAGCAGTTCTTC. The chain links TRBV7-9 to TRBJ2-1; 7 nucleotides align to TRBD1. The length of the CDR3 is 15 residues. The junction had 7 bases not matched to a gene; V was cut back by 4 bases and J by 4 bases. Germline values: CDR1 SEHNR, CDR2 FQNEAQ (reference sequence).

The V and J genes are TRBV28 and TRBJ2-3; possibly TRBD2 for D (6 bases). The CDR3 length is 18 residues. V shed 5 bases and J shed 5 bases, with 26 bases lying between them. Germline CDR1 and CDR2: MDHEN and SYDVKM. CDR3 sequence (DNA): TGTGCCAGCAGTGTCCCTCGGTCGGGCGGGGTAGGTGTAGATACGCAGTATTTT. Protein: CASSVPRSGGVGVDTQYF.

The chain is built from TRBV5-5 and TRBJ2-5; the D is unclear. V lost 0 bases and J lost 3, with 15 bases in between. Per germline, CDR1 SGHKS and CDR2 YYEKEE (reference sequence). The CDR3 is 16 amino acids. The CDR3 sequence is CASSLGVAPGKETQYF. CDR3 coding DNA: TGTGCCAGCAGCTTGGGAGTAGCACCCGGTAAAGAGACCCAGTACTTC.

The chain combines TRBV19 with TRBJ1-1, with D possibly matching TRBD1 (5 bases). The germline V gene has CDR1 LNHDA and CDR2 SQIVND (reference sequence). The length of the CDR3 is 14 residues. Trimming stripped 5 bases from V and 5 bases from J, with 15 bases between. CDR3 in amino acids: CASSFQGGWTEAFF. CDR3 nucleotides: TGTGCCAGTAGTTTTCAGGGTGGATGGACTGAAGCTTTCTTT.

This chain connects TRBV6-5 to TRBJ2-7; TRBD2 is a possible D gene (6 bases). With 10 bases removed from V and 0 bases from J, the gap between germline ends came to 19 bases. This CDR3 region has 15 residues. Germline CDR1 is MNHEY and CDR2 is SVGAGI. CDR3 in DNA: TGTGCCACCAGGGCATACGCGGGGAGCTCCTACGAGCAGTACTTC. Its translation: CATRAYAGSSYEQYF.

This clone was found a few times. The CDR3 sequence is CSVDALSTDTQYF. The CDR3 DNA sequence: TGCAGCGTTGATGCACTTAGCACAGATACGCAGTATTTT. This sequence joins TRBV29-1 and TRBJ2-3, with D hard to call. V lost 3 bases, J lost 0 bases, and 7 bases lay in between. This CDR3 is 13 amino acids long. The germline CDR1 and CDR2 sequences are SQVTM and ANQGSEA.

The V gene is TRBV6-1, the J gene TRBJ2-1; 10 bases align to TRBD2. V trimming: 4 bases; J trimming: 6 bases; junction bases outside the gene matches: 6. The CDR3 length is 15 residues. Germline CDR1 MNHNS, CDR2 SASEGT. CDR3 DNA: TGTGCCAGCAGTGGGAGCGGGAGGGGTGGCAATGAGCAGTTCTTC. It specifies CASSGSGRGGNEQFF.

J is TRBJ2-2 and V is TRBV9; D ambiguous. The CDR3 extends over 14 amino acids. Germline V CDR1 and CDR2: SGDLS, YYNGEE. V was clipped by 2 bases and J by 5 bases, with 10 bases between them. CDR3 residues: CASSVGRLTGELFF. CDR3 in DNA: TGTGCCAGCAGCGTCGGTAGATTAACCGGGGAGCTGTTTTTT.

The V and J genes are TRBV7-7 and TRBJ2-5; 9 bases match TRBD1. The CDR3 contains 15 residues. Germline CDR1 reads SSHAT; CDR2 reads FNYEAQ (reference sequence). V shed 4 bases, J shed 5 bases, and the junction held 8 bases outside the gene matches. CDR3 sequence reads: CASSSGHRGQETQYF. The CDR3 region has the DNA TGTGCCAGCAGCTCGGGACACAGGGGGCAGGAGACCCAGTACTTC.

In its sample, this clone was seen a few times. The genes are TRBV6-5 and TRBJ2-4; 7 nucleotides agree with TRBD2. The V segment lost 6 bases and the J segment 3 bases; nucleotides outside the gene matches: 8. Germline loops: CDR1 MNHEY, CDR2 SVGAGI. This CDR3 is built from 15 residues. CDR3 nucleotides: TGTGCCAGCAGCTACGGGGGAGGGGTCAAAAACATTCAGTACTTC. Translation: CASSYGGGVKNIQYF.

V is TRBV18 and J is TRBJ2-5, with D tentatively TRBD1 (5 bases). V lost 3 bases and J lost 4, with 15 bases in between. Germline V gives CDR1 KGHSH, CDR2 LQKENI. CDR3 length equals 15 residues. The CDR3 region has the DNA TGTGCCAGCTCACCTGTAGGGGCAAAAGGAGAGACCCAGTACTTC. As protein: CASSPVGAKGETQYF.

With regard to this clone: The identical CDR3 is also encoded by other nucleotide sequences in the sample. The chain has TRBV7-6 and TRBJ1-3; 10 nucleotides match TRBD1. Germline CDR1 reads SGHVS; CDR2 reads FNYEAQ. CDR3 length: 15 residues. Trimming cost V 3 bases and J 2 bases; bases outside gene matches: 1. The CDR3 nucleotides read TGTGCCAGCAGCTTTGACAGGGGGCCTGGAAACACCATATATTTT. Translation: CASSFDRGPGNTIYF.

Comment on this clone: Its ends do not fully match the called genes, so a read error is possible. The chain joins TRBV29-1 to TRBJ2-1; D is perhaps TRBD1 (6 bases). Germline V gene lookup returns CDR1 SQVTM and CDR2 ANQGSEA. The CDR3 is 13 residues long. The DNA for the CDR3 is TGCAGCGGTGAAAGCGACAGGAACAATGAGCAGTTCTTC. This codes for CSGESDRNNEQFF.

The chain combines TRBV28 with TRBJ1-1; the match to TRBD1 covers 9 bases. The CDR3 covers 17 residues. With V trimmed by 5 bases and J by 7 bases, 17 bases remained unmatched. Germline loops: CDR1 MDHEN, CDR2 SYDVKM. CDR3 nucleotide sequence: TGTGCCAGCAGTCCGGTTGGGACAGGGAAAGGAAGAGGTGAAGCTTTCTTT. Amino acid sequence: CASSPVGTGKGRGEAFF. The entire variable domain, with the rest obtained from reference TRBV28 and TRBJ1-1, is as follows: DVKVTQSSRYLVKRTGEKVFLECVQDMDHENMFWYRQDPGLGLRLIYFSYDVKMKEKGDIPEGYSVSREKKERFSLILESASTNQTSMYLCASSPVGTGKGRGEAFFGQGTRLTVV.

V usage is TRBV5-4 and J usage is TRBJ2-2, with TRBD2 matching 9 bases. CDR1 and CDR2 (germline): SGHNT, YYREEE (reference sequence). V shed 4 bases, J shed 5 bases, and the junction held 12 bases outside the gene matches. The CDR3 is 17 amino acids. The CDR3 DNA sequence: TGTGCCAGCAGCCCAGAGCAATCGGGACTAGCAACCGGGGAGCTGTTTTTT. The encoded protein is CASSPEQSGLATGELFF.